Listed below are T cell receptor beta chains from one sample, sequenced in a study of identical twins. TCRdb called the 5' RACE reads again in MiXCR, with one record for every CDR3 protein. The table shows approximately 550,000 distinct CDR3 sequences, with under 25% occurring only once. The same data also contributed to another study, on yellow fever vaccine responses in identical twins.

The sequencing input was CD4+ T cells sorted from blood. The receptors were gathered from a woman younger than 35 in good health. Both conserved end residues are part of each CDR3. The D gene is left open where the match is weak.

CDR3,D,J,V
CASSRPGGSDQFF,TRBD1,TRBJ2-1,TRBV7-8
CASRLGQAGTGELFF,NA,TRBJ2-2,TRBV12-3/TRBV12-4
CASETGMSRGEQFF,NA,TRBJ2-1,TRBV2
CATSDIDRAGTGELFF,TRBD1,TRBJ2-2,TRBV24-1
CASSLTGGAYNEQFF,TRBD1,TRBJ2-1,TRBV5-1
CSAPRDLSTDTQYF,NA,TRBJ2-3,TRBV20-1
CASSVPTGPNEQYF,NA,TRBJ2-7,TRBV6-1
CASATGRTNEKLFF,NA,TRBJ1-4,TRBV5-1
CASSPPVGGGEQFF,NA,TRBJ2-1,TRBV18
CASRFSGNTGELFF,NA,TRBJ2-2,TRBV5-5
CASSYNQAGTGEFF,TRBD1,TRBJ2-1,TRBV6-5
CASSPDASGRSTDTQYF,TRBD2,TRBJ2-3,TRBV27
CASSPPGQGAYNEQFF,TRBD1,TRBJ2-1,TRBV28
CASSLVAGALSYNEQFF,TRBD2,TRBJ2-1,TRBV5-8
CASSLGHYTQYF,NA,TRBJ2-3,TRBV11-2
CSARVQGQGSTEAFF,NA,TRBJ1-1,TRBV20-1
CASSLVPSPLLNTEAFF,NA,TRBJ1-1,TRBV7-9
CASSQVGAGYTQYF,TRBD2,TRBJ2-3,TRBV14
CASSLGAGVDEQFF,NA,TRBJ2-1,TRBV7-9
CSARYSVPTEAFF,NA,TRBJ1-1,TRBV20-1
CASKRQLTSGSTDTQYF,TRBD2,TRBJ2-3,TRBV5-1
CASSLLAGGGNIQYF,TRBD2,TRBJ2-4,TRBV12-3/TRBV12-4
CASSYSTGYGVETQYF,NA,TRBJ2-5,TRBV6-5
CASSSPRKVSGSYNEQFF,TRBD2,TRBJ2-1,TRBV28
CASQEGGVYNEQFF,NA,TRBJ2-1,TRBV2
CASSFGGDRGHGYTF,TRBD1,TRBJ1-2,TRBV12-3/TRBV12-4
CASSPIRGSTGELFF,NA,TRBJ2-2,TRBV11-2
CASTRSSGSETQYF,TRBD2,TRBJ2-5,TRBV2
CASSQLAKTGELFF,TRBD2,TRBJ2-2,TRBV12-3/TRBV12-4
CASSLTRLAGAYEQYF,TRBD2,TRBJ2-7,TRBV5-1
CSVGRPGNEQFF,NA,TRBJ2-1,TRBV29-1
CASSRRAGLNTDTQYF,NA,TRBJ2-3,TRBV25-1
CASSLNVGTPNTGELFF,NA,TRBJ2-2,TRBV5-1
CASSEMGLVGNEQFF,TRBD2,TRBJ2-1,TRBV6-1
CASSLGLPLHF,NA,TRBJ1-6,TRBV12-3/TRBV12-4
CASSESSGIPNNEQFF,TRBD2,TRBJ2-1,TRBV5-1
CASSPPSGAFADEQYF,NA,TRBJ2-7,TRBV9
CATSDSWTGDNGYTF,TRBD1,TRBJ1-2,TRBV24-1
CASSPQGQGSEQYF,TRBD1,TRBJ2-7,TRBV18
CASSLERQGNTGELFF,NA,TRBJ2-2,TRBV5-1
CASKDRGAAEAFF,TRBD1,TRBJ1-1,TRBV2
CASSFPGAGTIQYF,NA,TRBJ2-4,TRBV11-2
CASSSSRSDDEQFF,NA,TRBJ2-1,TRBV7-3
CATSEFSGKAYNEQFF,TRBD2,TRBJ2-1,TRBV24-1
CSAPGQGTLDTQYF,TRBD1,TRBJ2-3,TRBV20-1
CASSSTSGGAVRRTDTQYF,TRBD2,TRBJ2-3,TRBV6-2/TRBV6-3
CASSYIDRGSNEQFF,NA,TRBJ2-1,TRBV6-5
CAISGPPREGPRAYNEQFF,TRBD2,TRBJ2-1,TRBV10-3
CSVVDREEETQYF,NA,TRBJ2-5,TRBV29-1
CASSPSGGGLHNEQFF,TRBD2,TRBJ2-1,TRBV18
CASTTRRRGGYTF,NA,TRBJ1-2,TRBV19
CASSPGDRGITDTQYF,NA,TRBJ2-3,TRBV3-1
CASSQIPGQGASEQFF,TRBD1,TRBJ2-1,TRBV7-9
CSVEAPDRNYGYTF,NA,TRBJ1-2,TRBV29-1
CASSLSAGGPKTQYF,TRBD2,TRBJ2-5,TRBV28
CASSPVDRSTYEQYF,TRBD1,TRBJ2-7,TRBV5-5
CASSLARGLETQYF,TRBD1,TRBJ2-5,TRBV5-1
CASSARTSGRAQTEFF,TRBD2,TRBJ2-1,TRBV27
CATSDSTGVGSNYGYTF,TRBD1,TRBJ1-2,TRBV24-1